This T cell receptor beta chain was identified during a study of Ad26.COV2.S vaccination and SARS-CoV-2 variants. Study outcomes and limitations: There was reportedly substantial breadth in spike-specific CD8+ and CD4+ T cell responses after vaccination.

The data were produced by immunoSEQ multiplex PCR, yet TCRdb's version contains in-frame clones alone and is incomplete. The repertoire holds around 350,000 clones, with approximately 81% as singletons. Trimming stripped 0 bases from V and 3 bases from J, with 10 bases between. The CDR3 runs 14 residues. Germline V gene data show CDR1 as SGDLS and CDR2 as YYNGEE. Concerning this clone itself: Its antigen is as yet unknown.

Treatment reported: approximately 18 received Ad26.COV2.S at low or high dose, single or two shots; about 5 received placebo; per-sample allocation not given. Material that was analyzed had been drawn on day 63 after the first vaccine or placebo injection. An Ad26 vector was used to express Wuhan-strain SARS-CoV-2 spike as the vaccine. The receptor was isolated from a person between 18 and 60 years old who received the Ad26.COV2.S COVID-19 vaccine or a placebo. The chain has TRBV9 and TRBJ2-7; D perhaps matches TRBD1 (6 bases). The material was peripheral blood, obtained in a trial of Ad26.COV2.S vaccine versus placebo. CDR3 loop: CASSVAGAGYEQYF. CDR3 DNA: TGTGCCAGCAGCGTAGCAGGGGCTGGCTACGAGCAGTACTTC.